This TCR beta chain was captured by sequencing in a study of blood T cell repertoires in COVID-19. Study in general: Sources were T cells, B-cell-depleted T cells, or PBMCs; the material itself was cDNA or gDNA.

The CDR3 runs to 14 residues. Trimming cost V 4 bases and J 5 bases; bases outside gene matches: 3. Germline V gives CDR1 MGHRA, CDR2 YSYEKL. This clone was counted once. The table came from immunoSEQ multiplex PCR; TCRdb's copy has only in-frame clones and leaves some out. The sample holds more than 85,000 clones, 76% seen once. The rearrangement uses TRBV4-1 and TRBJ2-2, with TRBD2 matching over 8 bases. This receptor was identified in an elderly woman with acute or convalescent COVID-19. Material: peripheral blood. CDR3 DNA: TGCGCCAGCAGCCCCCGGGAGGGGACCGGGGAGCTGTTTTTT. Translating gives CASSPREGTGELFF.